Sequencing of this T cell receptor (beta chain) was carried out in a study of shared T cell receptors in the human thymus. There are 12 residues in the CDR3. V lost 5 bases, J lost 2 bases, and 0 bases stayed unmatched. Germline CDR1 reads GTSNPN; CDR2 reads SVGIG (reference sequence). TCRdb's copy holds only in-frame clones and misses some; the assay was immunoSEQ multiplex PCR. The sample shows hundreds of thousands of clones, around 82% of them seen only once. These data were also filed under a second study, of human thymus T cells. That work contributes: Among unrelated individuals, related research reported thymic repertoires that overlapped highly.

Material for sequencing was thymocytes. The V call is TRBV30, the J call TRBJ2-5; 9 positions agree with TRBD1. The TCR originated in a boy under three years old with a congenital heart defect. The CDR3 here is CAWGQGQETQYF. DNA of the CDR3: TGTGCCTGGGGACAGGGGCAAGAGACCCAGTACTTC. Using reference TRBV30 and TRBJ2-5 for the parts outside the CDR3, the full variable domain is SQTIHQWPATLVQPVGSPLSLECTVEGTSNPNLYWYRQAAGRGLQLLFYSVGIGQISSEVPQNLSASRPQDRQFILSSKKLLLSDSGFYLCAWGQGQETQYFGPGTRLLVL.